A single sample is the source of the 30 T cell receptor beta chains below, sequenced in a study of early stage breast cancer tumors (dated by TCRdb to about 2017). Receptor libraries were prepared by the immunoSEQ multiplex PCR assay. The source is immuneACCESS, and TCRdb retained only in-frame sequences with V and J called. Part of the clones is not carried over; for the studies checked, unresolved V genes explain less than half of this, and the remainder is unexplained. The sample includes tens of thousands of clones, with more than 65% observed a single time. The ten largest clones represent around a tenth of the sample. Specimen: breast tumor tissue. The receptors were sampled from a person younger than 45 with breast cancer.

The V call is TRBV7-2, the J call TRBJ1-3; 10 bases line up with TRBD1. The CDR3 totals 17 residues. The ends lost 4 bases at V and 2 bases at J; junction bases unmatched: 8. The V gene's germline CDR1 is SGHTA and CDR2 FQGNSA. The CDR3 reads CASSSGQGVVTGNTIYF. The DNA for the CDR3 is TGTGCCAGCAGCTCTGGACAGGGGGTAGTTACTGGAAACACCATATATTTT.

The chain combines TRBV4-2 with TRBJ1-4; possible D gene TRBD1, 5 bases. Trimming pared 4 bases from V and 8 bases from J, leaving 17 bases between. Germline-derived CDR1 and CDR2 are LGHNA and YNFKEQ. The CDR3 sequence is 15 residues long. CDR3 sequence (DNA): TGTGCCAGCAGCCCCGAACCAGGGAGAAGGGAAAAACTGTTTTTT. It specifies CASSPEPGRREKLFF.

The table lists this clone with a count of one. The V and J genes are TRBV19 and TRBJ2-7; a weak D match, TRBD1 (5 bases). Germline CDR1 reads LNHDA; CDR2 reads SQIVND (reference sequence). V lost 6 bases and J 4 bases, leaving 16 bases between the germline ends. CDR3 length: 14 residues. The CDR3 protein is CASSIRVQGYEQYF. As DNA, the CDR3 is TGTGCCAGTAGCATCCGGGTCCAGGGATACGAGCAGTACTTC. Using reference TRBV19 and TRBJ2-7 for the parts outside the CDR3, the full variable domain is DGGITQSPKYLFRKEGQNVTLSCEQNLNHDAMYWYRQDPGQGLRLIYYSQIVNDFQKGDIAEGYSVSREKKESFPLTVTSAQKNPTAFYLCASSIRVQGYEQYFGPGTRLTVT.

The genes are TRBV11-2 and TRBJ2-1; TRBD1 aligns across 10 bases. Trimming took 0 bases from V and 7 from J; bases not matched to a gene: 6. The germline V gene encodes CDR1 SGHAT and CDR2 FQNNGV. The length of the CDR3 is 16 residues. The CDR3 region has the DNA TGTGCCAGCAGCTTAGAACGGACAGGGGGTTGGAATGAGCAGTTCTTC. This gives the protein CASSLERTGGWNEQFF.

V and J are TRBV11-2 and TRBJ2-3; D is unclear. The CDR3 is 14 residues long. Trimming took off 2 bases at V and 8 bases at J, with 14 bases between the two ends. Germline V CDR1 and CDR2: SGHAT, FQNNGV. CDR3: CASSLNSGLVTQYF. CDR3 coding DNA: TGTGCCAGCAGCTTAAATTCTGGTTTAGTTACGCAGTATTTT.

V usage is TRBV4-2 and J usage is TRBJ2-3, with 11 bases fitting TRBD2. Germline V gene sequence: CDR1 LGHNA, CDR2 YNFKEQ. The trim removed 0 bases at V and 5 bases at J, leaving 10 bases unmatched. The CDR3 has 18 amino acids. CDR3 coding DNA: TGTGCCAGCAGCCAAGATCCACTTTCTCTAGCGGGAGGAGATACGCAGTATTTT. Amino acid sequence: CASSQDPLSLAGGDTQYF.

CDR3 amino acids: CASSLGGPRGANVLTF. CDR3 coding DNA: TGTGCCAGCAGCTTAGGGGGTCCTCGGGGGGCCAACGTCCTGACTTTC. The rearrangement uses TRBV7-9 and TRBJ2-6; no definite D call. V was pared by 1 base and J by 4 bases, with 11 bases between. Germline CDR1 is SEHNR and CDR2 is FQNEAQ (reference sequence). The CDR3 is made up of 16 amino acids.

The chain uses TRBV11-1 and TRBJ2-7; D unclear. V lost 5 bases, J lost 4 bases, and 6 bases lay in between. The CDR3 is 11 amino acids. Germline V gives CDR1 SGHAT, CDR2 FQDESV (reference sequence). CDR3 sequence: CASSRTYEQYF. DNA for the CDR3: TGTGCCAGCAGCCGAACTTACGAGCAGTACTTC.

This clone was observed a handful of times. The chain uses TRBV6-5 and TRBJ2-1, with a tentative D call TRBD2 (6 bases). This CDR3 contains 14 residues. Germline CDR1 MNHEY, CDR2 SVGAGI. V shed 0 bases and J shed 3 bases, with 6 bases lying between them. The CDR3 is CASSYSGGYNEQFF. DNA of the CDR3: TGTGCCAGCAGTTACTCCGGGGGCTACAATGAGCAGTTCTTC.

The chain joins TRBV2 to TRBJ2-7; 11 positions agree with TRBD2. CDR1 SNHLY and CDR2 FYNNEI come from the germline V gene. The CDR3 is made up of 16 amino acids. J lost 2 bases, V lost 4 bases, and 7 bases had no gene match. CDR3 sequence: CASSGSTSGIPYEQYF. In nucleotides, the CDR3 is TGTGCCAGCAGTGGGTCGACTAGCGGGATCCCCTACGAGCAGTACTTC.

The V gene is TRBV18, the J gene TRBJ2-1, with a possible D match to TRBD1 (5 bases). V was pared by 0 bases and J by 10 bases, with 7 bases between. The CDR3 contains 12 residues. The V gene's germline CDR1 is KGHSH and CDR2 LQKENI. The CDR3 is CASSPPGREQFF. The CDR3 DNA sequence: TGTGCCAGCTCACCACCGGGGCGGGAGCAGTTCTTC.

The rearrangement joins TRBV11-2 to TRBJ1-5; D remains unclear. The CDR3 extends over 12 amino acids. The germline V gene has CDR1 SGHAT and CDR2 FQNNGV. Trimming took off 0 bases at V and 3 bases at J, with 0 bases between the two ends. The CDR3 DNA follows: TGTGCCAGCAGCTTAGACAATCAGCCCCAGCATTTT. Translating it yields CASSLDNQPQHF.

The V call is TRBV6-5, the J call TRBJ2-7; no definite D call. Trimming cost V 1 base and J 6 bases, with 10 bases left between them. Germline V gives CDR1 MNHEY, CDR2 SVGAGI. CDR3 length equals 13 residues. DNA for the CDR3: TGTGCCAGCAGTTACTACCTTCATTCCGAGCAGTACTTC. Translated, it gives CASSYYLHSEQYF.

This sequence joins TRBV7-7 and TRBJ2-2; no reliable D call. Germline CDR1 is SSHAT and CDR2 is FNYEAQ (reference sequence). The CDR3 loop spans 16 amino acids. The V and J ends lost 0 bases and 0 bases respectively, with 8 bases between them. CDR3 coding DNA: TGTGCCAGCAGCTTAGCCTGGGGTACGAACACCGGGGAGCTGTTTTTT. It encodes CASSLAWGTNTGELFF. Supplemented by reference TRBV7-7 and TRBJ2-2, the full variable domain reads GAGVSQSPRYKVTKRGQDVTLRCDPISSHATLYWYQQALGQGPEFLTYFNYEAQPDKSGLPSDRFSAERPEGSISTLTIQRTEQRDSAMYRCASSLAWGTNTGELFFGEGSRLTVL.

Only one count was recorded for this clone. This chain connects TRBV7-9 to TRBJ2-5; possible D gene TRBD2, 5 bases. This CDR3 comprises 15 residues. V was pared by 2 bases and J by 0 bases, with 10 bases between. Germline values: CDR1 SEHNR, CDR2 FQNEAQ (reference sequence). CDR3 residues: CASSLYTDYQETQYF. As DNA, the CDR3 is TGTGCCAGCAGCTTATATACGGACTACCAAGAGACCCAGTACTTC.

The chain employs TRBV11-2 and TRBJ2-6, with D possibly TRBD1 on 6 matching bases. Germline CDR1 and CDR2: SGHAT and FQNNGV. Trimming removed 2 bases at V and 0 bases at J, with 14 bases between. The CDR3 is 18 amino acids. The CDR3 loop is CASSLNIGGFSGANVLTF. The DNA for the CDR3 is TGTGCCAGCAGCTTAAACATAGGGGGTTTCTCTGGGGCCAACGTCCTGACTTTC.

Only a few counts were recorded for this clone. The chain carries TRBV5-6 and TRBJ2-2; the D gene is possibly TRBD2 (6 bases). The V end was cut by 1 base, the J end by 4 bases, with 17 bases between. Germline CDR1 SGHDT, CDR2 YYEEEE. The CDR3 covers 17 residues. CDR3 in DNA: TGTGCCAGCAGCTTGCGGGGCACAGAGACTAGCACCGGGGAGCTGTTTTTT. This codes for CASSLRGTETSTGELFF.

This chain uses TRBV9 with TRBJ2-1, with 11 bases that match TRBD2. Unmatched junction bases numbered 8, after V lost 3 bases and J lost 6 bases. There are 16 residues in the CDR3. Germline V gives CDR1 SGDLS, CDR2 YYNGEE. The chain's CDR3 is CASSALAGGPPNEQFF. The DNA of the CDR3 is TGTGCCAGCAGCGCTTTAGCGGGAGGGCCCCCCAATGAGCAGTTCTTC.

This chain uses TRBV5-1 with TRBJ2-1, with 14 positions matching TRBD2. This CDR3 is built from 16 residues. V lost 3 bases and J lost 3; bases outside the gene matches: 2. Germline V gives CDR1 SGHRS, CDR2 YFSETQ. For the CDR3, the DNA is TGCGCCAGCAGCTCGGGACTAGCGGGAGACTACAATGAGCAGTTCTTC. Protein: CASSSGLAGDYNEQFF.

The CDR3 loop is CASSLNPGGNEQFF. CDR3 DNA sequence: TGTGCCAGCAGCTTAAACCCTGGGGGGAATGAGCAGTTCTTC. The chain carries TRBV7-9 and TRBJ2-1; TRBD2 might be the D (6 bases). Looked up from germline, CDR1 is SEHNR and CDR2 is FQNEAQ (reference sequence). The CDR3 spans 14 residues. Trimming left V 2 bases short and J 7 bases short, with 12 bases between.

This clone showed up just a few times. The J gene is TRBJ1-2, the V gene TRBV6-5, with no clear D. This CDR3 is 15 amino acids long. The V end lost 7 bases, the J end lost 0 bases, and 15 bases lay between the germline ends. Germline V gives CDR1 MNHEY, CDR2 SVGAGI. The chain's CDR3 is CASITRQLANYGYTF. Here the CDR3 DNA reads TGTGCCAGCATTACTCGACAACTCGCTAACTATGGCTACACCTTC.

The chain carries TRBV29-1 and TRBJ2-7; D perhaps matches TRBD1 (5 bases). The CDR3 spans 12 residues. Germline CDR1 and CDR2: SQVTM and ANQGSEA. The germline V and J ends were trimmed by 5 bases and 0 bases, with 8 bases remaining between them. CDR3 nucleotides: TGCAGCGTTAAGGGGCCCTCCTACGAGCAGTACTTC. Amino acids: CSVKGPSYEQYF.

The CDR3 is CASSIDLASGSYEQYF. DNA for the CDR3: TGTGCCAGTAGTATAGATCTCGCTAGCGGATCCTACGAGCAGTACTTC. The chain is built from TRBV19 and TRBJ2-7; 7 bases line up with TRBD2. CDR3 length: 16 residues. Trimming removed 0 bases from V and 1 base from J; junction bases left unmatched: 6. In germline, CDR1 is LNHDA, CDR2 SQIVND (reference sequence).

The rearrangement joins TRBV6-5 to TRBJ2-1; D remains unclear. The V gene's germline CDR1 is MNHEY and CDR2 SVGAGI. The CDR3 has 11 amino acids. Trimming took off 4 bases at V and 7 bases at J, with 5 bases between the two ends. This chain's CDR3 is CASSSWNEQFF. In DNA form, the CDR3 reads TGTGCCAGCAGTTCCTGGAATGAGCAGTTCTTC.

The rearrangement uses TRBV11-3 and TRBJ2-3; 8 bases are a match to TRBD2. V gave up 6 bases and J gave up 1 base; unmatched junction bases: 0. The CDR3 is made up of 13 amino acids. The germline gives CDR1 SGHNT, CDR2 YENEEA. CDR3 DNA: TGTGCCAGCAGGACTAGCGGCACAGATACGCAGTATTTT. As protein: CASRTSGTDTQYF.

This clone was seen only a few times. The CDR3 region is CASSRVITSTDTQYF. Here the CDR3 DNA reads TGTGCCAGCAGCCGGGTTATAACGAGCACAGATACGCAGTATTTT. This chain links TRBV4-2 with TRBJ2-3; D not certain. The CDR3 is 15 amino acids. Trimming cost V 4 bases and J 0 bases, with 11 bases left between them. Germline values: CDR1 LGHNA, CDR2 YNFKEQ.

The chain joins TRBV6-1 to TRBJ1-5; no clear D. V lost 2 bases to trimming and J lost 0 bases, with 11 bases between them. The CDR3 has 16 residues. Looked up from germline, CDR1 is MNHNS and CDR2 is SASEGT. CDR3 sequence (DNA): TGTGCCAGCAGTGAAAACCCACAGTATAGCAATCAGCCCCAGCATTTT. Encoded protein: CASSENPQYSNQPQHF.

This clone was observed once. The chain links TRBV7-9 to TRBJ2-1; 7 positions agree with TRBD2. The CDR3 runs 16 residues. CDR1 SEHNR and CDR2 FQNEAQ come from the germline V gene (reference sequence). With V trimmed by 6 bases and J by 5 bases, 13 bases remained unmatched. The CDR3 spells CASSFRGLGGNNEQFF. The CDR3 nucleotides are TGTGCCAGCAGTTTCCGAGGGTTGGGGGGGAACAATGAGCAGTTCTTC.

The V and J genes are TRBV27 and TRBJ2-2; D may be TRBD1 (7 bases). This CDR3 is 16 amino acids long. Deletions cut 5 bases from V and 6 bases from J, with 19 bases between. Germline CDR1 and CDR2: MNHEY and SMNVEV (reference sequence). The CDR3 is CASSPRTTRGPGELFF. The CDR3 DNA sequence: TGTGCCAGCAGTCCTCGGACTACGAGGGGGCCCGGGGAGCTGTTTTTT.

This clone has just a few counts. This sequence joins TRBV27 and TRBJ2-1; no clear D. This CDR3 region has 13 residues. Germline assignment: CDR1 MNHEY and CDR2 SMNVEV (reference sequence). V lost 5 bases and J lost 7, with 12 bases in between. The CDR3 sequence: CASSHVHSNEQFF. The CDR3 region has the DNA TGTGCCAGCAGTCATGTACATAGTAATGAGCAGTTCTTC.